This T cell receptor beta chain came from a study of T cells in Graves' hyperthyroidism and ophthalmopathy. This clonotype was counted a few times. No antigen is known for it. What was amplified from RNA transcripts were TCR beta CDR3 regions. The HTBI set primed first-round TCR CDR3 RT-PCR. TCRdb analysed the multiplex PCR reads with MiXCR anew, one entry per CDR3 protein. The sample lists about 700,000 distinct CDR3 sequences; less than 45% were seen once. Diagnoses were established using clinical symptoms, serum thyroxine and TRAb, thyroid ultrasound and orbital computed tomography. This CDR3 region has 16 residues. The V and J ends lost 3 bases and 0 bases, in that order; junction bases with no gene match: 4. Per the germline V gene, CDR1 is SEHNR and CDR2 is FQNEAQ (reference sequence). Study-level results: A model built on 13 V-J features separated ophthalmopathy from stable hyperthyroidism. Also found in blood were most expanded thyroid clonotypes above 0.001.

The rearrangement joins TRBV7-9 to TRBJ2-7; 11 bases agree with TRBD1. The clonotype comes from an adult man with Graves' disease, either hyperthyroidism or ophthalmopathy (not recorded which). Material: peripheral blood or thyroid tissue (not recorded which). The CDR3 loop is CASSFRDRGSSYEQYF. CDR3 nucleotide sequence: TGTGCCAGCAGCTTCCGGGACAGGGGGAGCTCCTACGAGCAGTACTTC.